This entry is about one T cell receptor (beta chain). Its antigen is still unknown. Sequencing used immunoSEQ multiplex PCR; TCRdb keeps in-frame clones, though not all of them. The table includes about 110,000 clones, roughly 86% detected once. The record originates from a study of cytomegalovirus exposure and HLA in healthy donors. Study-wide results and caveats: The investigators catalogued 164 TCR beta chains as cytomegalovirus-associated. Rare TCR sequences dominated, though some public TCRs recurred in many donors.

Sequenced sample: PBMCs. This TCR came from a woman younger than 35 in good health and CMV-seronegative.

The CDR3 nucleotides are TGTGCCAGCAGCTCGGGGACAGGGGCGGGCTCTGGGGCCAACGTCCTGACTTTC. Translating gives CASSSGTGAGSGANVLTF. V is TRBV7-9 and J is TRBJ2-6, with 10 bases aligning to TRBD1. This CDR3 has 18 residues. Germline assignment: CDR1 SEHNR and CDR2 FQNEAQ (reference sequence). Trimming took 4 bases from V and 0 from J; bases not matched to a gene: 6.